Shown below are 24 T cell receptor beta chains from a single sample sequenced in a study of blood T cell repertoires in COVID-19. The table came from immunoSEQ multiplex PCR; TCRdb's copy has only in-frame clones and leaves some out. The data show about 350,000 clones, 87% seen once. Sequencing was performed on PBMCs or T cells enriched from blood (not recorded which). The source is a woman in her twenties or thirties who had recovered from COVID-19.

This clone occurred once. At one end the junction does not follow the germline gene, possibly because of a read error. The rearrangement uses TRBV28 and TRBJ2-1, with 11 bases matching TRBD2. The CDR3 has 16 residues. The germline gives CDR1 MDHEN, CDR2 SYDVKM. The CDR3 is CASSLGTSGSHNEQFF. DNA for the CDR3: TGTGCCAGCAGCCTGGGGACTAGCGGCTCCCACAATGAGCAGTTCTTC.

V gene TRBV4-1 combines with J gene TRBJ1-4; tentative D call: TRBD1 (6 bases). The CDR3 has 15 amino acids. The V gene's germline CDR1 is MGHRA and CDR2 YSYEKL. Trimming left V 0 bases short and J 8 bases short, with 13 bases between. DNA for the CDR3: TGCGCCAGCAGCCAAGATGCCAGGGGAGGGGAAAAACTGTTTTTT. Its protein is CASSQDARGGEKLFF.

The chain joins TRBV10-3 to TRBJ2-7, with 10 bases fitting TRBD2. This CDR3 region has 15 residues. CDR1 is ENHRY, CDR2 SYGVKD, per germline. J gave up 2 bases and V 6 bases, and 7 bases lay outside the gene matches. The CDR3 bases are TGTGCCATCAGCGGAACTAGCGGGGAAGCCTACGAGCAGTACTTC. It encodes CAISGTSGEAYEQYF.

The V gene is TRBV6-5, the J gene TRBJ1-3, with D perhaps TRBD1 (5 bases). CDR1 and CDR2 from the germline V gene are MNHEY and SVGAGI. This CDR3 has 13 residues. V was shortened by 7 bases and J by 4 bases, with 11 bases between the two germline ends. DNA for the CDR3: TGTGCCAGCACCAATCCAGGGGGAAACACCATATATTTT. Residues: CASTNPGGNTIYF.

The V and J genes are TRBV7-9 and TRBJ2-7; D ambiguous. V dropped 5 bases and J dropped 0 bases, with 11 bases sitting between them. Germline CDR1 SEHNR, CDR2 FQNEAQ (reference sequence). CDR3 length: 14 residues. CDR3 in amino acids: CASSLVDISYEQYF. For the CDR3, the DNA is TGTGCCAGCAGCCTAGTTGACATCTCCTACGAGCAGTACTTC.

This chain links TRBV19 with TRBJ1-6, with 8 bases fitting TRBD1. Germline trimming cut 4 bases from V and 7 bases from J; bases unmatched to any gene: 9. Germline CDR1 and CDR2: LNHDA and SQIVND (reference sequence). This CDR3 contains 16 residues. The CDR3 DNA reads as TGTGCCAGTAGTAGCACGACAGGGGCGGGGAATTCACCCCTCCACTTT. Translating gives CASSSTTGAGNSPLHF.

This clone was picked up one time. The chain's CDR3 is CASSHGGDGYTF. DNA for the CDR3: TGTGCCAGCAGCCACGGCGGGGATGGCTACACCTTC. The rearrangement links TRBV3-1 (or the pseudogene TRBV3-2) to TRBJ1-2, with D uncertain. The CDR3 spans 12 residues. V lost 3 bases to trimming and J lost 6 bases, with 8 bases between them. Germline-derived CDR1 and CDR2 are LGHDT and YNNKEL (reference sequence).

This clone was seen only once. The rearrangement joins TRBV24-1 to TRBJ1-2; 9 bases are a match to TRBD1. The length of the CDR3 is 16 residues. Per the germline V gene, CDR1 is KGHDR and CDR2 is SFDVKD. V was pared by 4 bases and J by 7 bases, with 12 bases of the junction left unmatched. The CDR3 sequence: CATSDAWTGDRIGYTF. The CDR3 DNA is TGTGCCACCAGTGACGCCTGGACAGGGGACAGGATTGGCTACACCTTC.

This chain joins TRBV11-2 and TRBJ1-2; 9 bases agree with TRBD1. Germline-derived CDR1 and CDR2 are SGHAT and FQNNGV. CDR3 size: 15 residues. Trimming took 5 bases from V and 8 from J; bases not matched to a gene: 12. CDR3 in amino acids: CASSTDRGTIGGYTF. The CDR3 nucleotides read TGTGCCAGCAGCACGGACAGGGGCACTATCGGGGGCTACACCTTC.

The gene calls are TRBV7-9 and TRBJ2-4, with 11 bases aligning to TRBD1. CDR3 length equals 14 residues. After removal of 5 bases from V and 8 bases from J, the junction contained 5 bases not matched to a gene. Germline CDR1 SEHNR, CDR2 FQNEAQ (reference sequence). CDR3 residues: CASSSRDRGDIQYF. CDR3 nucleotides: TGTGCCAGCAGCAGCCGGGACAGGGGGGACATTCAGTACTTC. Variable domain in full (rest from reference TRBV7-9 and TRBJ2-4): DTGVSQNPRHKITKRGQNVTFRCDPISEHNRLYWYRQTLGQGPEFLTYFQNEAQLEKSRLLSDRFSAERPKGSFSTLEIQRTEQGDSAMYLCASSSRDRGDIQYFGAGTRLSVL.

The CDR3 DNA sequence: TGTGCCAGCAGCTCCAGGGGATCATCCTCCTACGAGCAGTACTTC. Its translation is CASSSRGSSSYEQYF. This sequence joins TRBV7-8 and TRBJ2-7, with D tentatively TRBD1 (6 bases). The germline gives CDR1 SGHVS, CDR2 FQNEAQ. This CDR3 has 15 amino acids. V lost 4 bases, J lost 0 bases, and 13 bases lay in between.

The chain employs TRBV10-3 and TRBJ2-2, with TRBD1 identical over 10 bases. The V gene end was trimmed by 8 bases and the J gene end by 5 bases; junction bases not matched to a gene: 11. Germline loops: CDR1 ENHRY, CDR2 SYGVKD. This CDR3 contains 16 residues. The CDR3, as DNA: TGTGCCATCGGGACGACAGGGGGCGTTGGGACCGGGGAGCTGTTTTTT. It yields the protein CAIGTTGGVGTGELFF.

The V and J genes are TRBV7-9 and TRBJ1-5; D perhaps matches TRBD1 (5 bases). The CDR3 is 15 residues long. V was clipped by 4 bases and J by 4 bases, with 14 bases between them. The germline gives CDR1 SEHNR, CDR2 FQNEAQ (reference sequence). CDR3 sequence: CASSSNQGANQPQHF. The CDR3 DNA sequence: TGTGCCAGCAGCTCCAATCAGGGTGCGAATCAGCCCCAGCATTTT.

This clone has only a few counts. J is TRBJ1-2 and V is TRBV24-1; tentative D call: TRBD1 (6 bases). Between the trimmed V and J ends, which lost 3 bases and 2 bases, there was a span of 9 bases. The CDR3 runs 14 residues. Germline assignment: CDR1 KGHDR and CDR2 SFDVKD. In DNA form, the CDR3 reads TGTGCCACCAGTGATCTAACAGGGAACTATGGCTACACCTTC. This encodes CATSDLTGNYGYTF.

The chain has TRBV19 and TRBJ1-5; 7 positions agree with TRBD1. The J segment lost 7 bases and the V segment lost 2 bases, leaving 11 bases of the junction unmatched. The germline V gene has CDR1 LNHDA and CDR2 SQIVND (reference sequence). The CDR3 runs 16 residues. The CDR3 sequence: CASSIRGRGLKQPQHF. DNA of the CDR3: TGTGCCAGTAGTATACGGGGAAGGGGGCTAAAACAGCCCCAGCATTTT.

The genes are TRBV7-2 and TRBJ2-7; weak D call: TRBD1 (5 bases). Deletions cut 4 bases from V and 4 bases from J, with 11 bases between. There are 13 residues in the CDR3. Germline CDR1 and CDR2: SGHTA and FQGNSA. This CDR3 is CASSSWGLYEQYF. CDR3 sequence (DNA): TGTGCCAGCAGCTCCTGGGGCTTGTACGAGCAGTACTTC.

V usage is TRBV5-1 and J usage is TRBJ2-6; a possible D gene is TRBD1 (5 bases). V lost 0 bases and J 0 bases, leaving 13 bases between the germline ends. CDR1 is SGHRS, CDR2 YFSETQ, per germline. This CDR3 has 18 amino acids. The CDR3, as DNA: TGCGCCAGCAGCTTGGGTCAGGGCCCCTACTCTGGGGCCAACGTCCTGACTTTC. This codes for CASSLGQGPYSGANVLTF.

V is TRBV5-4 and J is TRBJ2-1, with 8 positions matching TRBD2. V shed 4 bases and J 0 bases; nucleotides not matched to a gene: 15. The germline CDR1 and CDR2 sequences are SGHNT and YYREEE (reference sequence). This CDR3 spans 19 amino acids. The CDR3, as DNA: TGTGCCAGCAGCCCCACCGGGACTAGAAGCTTTAGCTCCTACAATGAGCAGTTCTTC. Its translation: CASSPTGTRSFSSYNEQFF.

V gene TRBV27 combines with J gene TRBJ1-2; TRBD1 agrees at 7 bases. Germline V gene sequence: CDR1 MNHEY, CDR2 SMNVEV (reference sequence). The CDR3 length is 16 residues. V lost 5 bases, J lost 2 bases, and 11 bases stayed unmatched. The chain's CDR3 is CASSPRTGWGNYGYTF. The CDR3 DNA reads TGTGCCAGCAGTCCCCGGACAGGCTGGGGAAACTATGGCTACACCTTC.

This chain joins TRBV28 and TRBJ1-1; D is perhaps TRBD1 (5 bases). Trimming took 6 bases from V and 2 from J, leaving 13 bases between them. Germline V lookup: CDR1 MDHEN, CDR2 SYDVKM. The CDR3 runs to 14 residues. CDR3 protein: CASRNRGVNTEAFF. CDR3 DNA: TGTGCCAGCAGGAACCGGGGGGTAAACACTGAAGCTTTCTTT. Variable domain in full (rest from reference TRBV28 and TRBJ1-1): DVKVTQSSRYLVKRTGEKVFLECVQDMDHENMFWYRQDPGLGLRLIYFSYDVKMKEKGDIPEGYSVSREKKERFSLILESASTNQTSMYLCASRNRGVNTEAFFGQGTRLTVV.

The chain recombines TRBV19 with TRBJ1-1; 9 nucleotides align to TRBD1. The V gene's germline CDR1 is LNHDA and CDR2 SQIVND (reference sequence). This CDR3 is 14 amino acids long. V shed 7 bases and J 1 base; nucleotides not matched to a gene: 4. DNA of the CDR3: TGTGCCAGTAAAAACAGGGGGCAGAACACTGAAGCTTTCTTT. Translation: CASKNRGQNTEAFF.

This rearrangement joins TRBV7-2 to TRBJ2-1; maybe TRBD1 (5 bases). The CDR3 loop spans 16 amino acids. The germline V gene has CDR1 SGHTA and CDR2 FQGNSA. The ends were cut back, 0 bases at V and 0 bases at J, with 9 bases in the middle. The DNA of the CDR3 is TGTGCCAGCAGCTTAGCGGGGCAGTCCTCCTACAATGAGCAGTTCTTC. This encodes CASSLAGQSSYNEQFF.

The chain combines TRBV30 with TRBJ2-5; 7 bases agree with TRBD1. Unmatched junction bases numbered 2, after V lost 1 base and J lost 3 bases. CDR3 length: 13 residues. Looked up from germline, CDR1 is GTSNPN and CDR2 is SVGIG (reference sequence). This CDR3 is CAWSGDSEETQYF. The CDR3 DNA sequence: TGTGCCTGGAGTGGGGACAGCGAAGAGACCCAGTACTTC.

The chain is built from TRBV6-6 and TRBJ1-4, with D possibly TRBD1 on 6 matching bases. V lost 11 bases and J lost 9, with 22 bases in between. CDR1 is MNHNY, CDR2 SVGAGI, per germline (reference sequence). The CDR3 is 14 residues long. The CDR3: CASKEGGDGKKLFF. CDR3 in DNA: TGTGCCTCCAAAGAGGGGGGGGACGGTAAAAAACTGTTTTTT.